The entry below gives a single T cell receptor (beta chain) sequence along with its context. As yet, its antigen is unknown. The treatment was: some 20 received Ad26.COV2.S at low or high dose, single or two shots; about 5 received placebo; per-sample allocation not given. At day 63 after the first vaccine or placebo injection, samples were drawn. The individual, an adult aged 18-55 years, was a donor in Boston. Vaccination employed an Ad26 vector expressing the Wuhan-strain SARS-CoV-2 spike. Data came from immunoSEQ multiplex PCR; TCRdb stores just in-frame clones and leaves some out. The table records about 350,000 clones, around 89% of them present only once. This sample is part of a study of Ad26.COV2.S vaccination and SARS-CoV-2 variants. General study results and limits: Comparability of non-spike TCR breadth was observed across vaccine and placebo recipients.

The CDR3 runs 17 residues. The V end lost 0 bases, the J end lost 3 bases, and 15 bases lay between the germline ends. Germline V lookup: CDR1 MGHRA, CDR2 YSYEKL. The rearrangement uses TRBV4-1 and TRBJ1-5; D gene uncertain. The specimen was peripheral blood, collected in a trial of Ad26.COV2.S vaccine versus placebo. This receptor was taken from a person between 18 and 65 years old who received the Ad26.COV2.S COVID-19 vaccine or a placebo. This chain's CDR3 is CASSQDLASDTNQPQHF. The DNA of the CDR3 is TGCGCCAGCAGCCAAGATCTTGCCAGCGATACCAATCAGCCCCAGCATTTT.